What follows are 22 T cell receptor beta chains derived from one specimen sequenced in a study of blood T cell repertoires in COVID-19. The assay was immunoSEQ multiplex PCR, and TCRdb's table has in-frame clones only and misses some. The table records around 97,000 clones, roughly 87% of them present only once. The specimen was peripheral blood. These receptors were collected from a human donor in a cohort sampled during active COVID-19.

This chain joins TRBV11-1 and TRBJ2-5, with D tentatively TRBD2 (5 bases). The ends were cut back, 5 bases at V and 5 bases at J, with 18 bases in the middle. Looked up from germline, CDR1 is SGHAT and CDR2 is FQDESV (reference sequence). The CDR3 totals 15 residues. CDR3 protein: CASSPPFGVRETQYF. CDR3 sequence (DNA): TGTGCCAGCAGCCCCCCTTTCGGGGTCAGGGAGACCCAGTACTTC.

This CDR3 is CSVERGGETLYNEQFF. CDR3 bases: TGCAGCGTTGAACGTGGGGGGGAAACCCTTTACAATGAGCAGTTCTTC. The chain uses TRBV29-1 and TRBJ2-1, with 7 bases that match TRBD2. Germline trimming cut 2 bases from V and 4 bases from J; bases unmatched to any gene: 11. Germline V gene sequence: CDR1 SQVTM, CDR2 ANQGSEA. This CDR3 is built from 16 residues.

This clone is a singleton in its sample. The chain has TRBV28 and TRBJ2-7, with 7 nucleotides matching TRBD1. CDR3 length: 15 amino acids. CDR1 and CDR2 (germline): MDHEN, SYDVKM. V lost 3 bases to trimming and J lost 3 bases; unmatched junction nucleotides: 8. CDR3: CASSFRTGAFYEQYF. DNA of the CDR3: TGTGCCAGCAGTTTCCGGACAGGAGCTTTCTACGAGCAGTACTTC.

The rearrangement uses TRBV7-2 and TRBJ2-5, with D possibly being TRBD1 (5 bases). V lost 2 bases to trimming and J lost 4 bases, with 8 bases between them. The CDR3 sequence is 13 residues long. The germline V gene encodes CDR1 SGHTA and CDR2 FQGNSA. Here the CDR3 reads CASSLSQGETQYF. The CDR3 region has the DNA TGTGCCAGCAGCTTATCTCAGGGAGAGACCCAGTACTTC.

The CDR3 is CASSFSGGLAGLQETQYF. DNA of the CDR3: TGTGCCAGCAGTTTCTCCGGGGGACTAGCGGGCCTCCAAGAGACCCAGTACTTC. The V and J genes are TRBV28 and TRBJ2-5; the match to TRBD2 covers 12 bases. The trim removed 3 bases at V and 1 base at J, leaving 9 bases unmatched. CDR1 and CDR2 from the germline V gene are MDHEN and SYDVKM. The CDR3 runs 18 residues.

V and J are TRBV10-3 and TRBJ2-3; D may be TRBD2 (5 bases). Germline-derived CDR1 and CDR2 are ENHRY and SYGVKD. The CDR3 consists of 13 residues. V shed 7 bases and J shed 0 bases, with 8 bases lying between them. The CDR3 protein is CAITGESTDTQYF. The DNA for the CDR3 is TGTGCCATCACCGGGGAAAGCACAGATACGCAGTATTTT.

The V call is TRBV2, the J call TRBJ1-3, with unresolved D. Trimming removed 2 bases at V and 4 bases at J, with 9 bases between. The CDR3 sequence is 14 residues long. CDR1 and CDR2 (germline): SNHLY, FYNNEI. The chain's CDR3 is CASSENTAGNTIYF. In nucleotides, the CDR3 is TGTGCCAGCAGTGAAAACACAGCCGGAAACACCATATATTTT.

In this sample, this clone turned up once. The V gene is TRBV28, the J gene TRBJ2-7, with 10 bases identical to TRBD2. Germline CDR1 is MDHEN and CDR2 is SYDVKM. V was clipped by 1 base and J by 2 bases; unmatched bases: 2. The CDR3 runs to 15 residues. The chain's CDR3 is CASSLSGLAAYEQYF. The CDR3 DNA follows: TGTGCCAGCAGTTTATCCGGACTAGCGGCCTACGAGCAGTACTTC.

This chain connects TRBV28 to TRBJ2-7; TRBD1 aligns across 7 bases. This CDR3 contains 15 residues. Germline CDR1 reads MDHEN; CDR2 reads SYDVKM. Unmatched junction bases numbered 11, after V lost 6 bases and J lost 3 bases. The CDR3 loop reads CASSSGQRSNYEQYF. CDR3 nucleotide sequence: TGTGCCAGCAGCTCGGGACAGAGATCTAACTACGAGCAGTACTTC.

The chain employs TRBV9 and TRBJ2-7; TRBD2 aligns across 8 bases. This CDR3 region has 14 residues. V lost 0 bases and J lost 6; bases outside the gene matches: 5. The germline V gene encodes CDR1 SGDLS and CDR2 YYNGEE. The CDR3 DNA sequence: TGTGCCAGCAGCGTAGCGGGAGGGCCGTTCGAGCAGTACTTC. As protein: CASSVAGGPFEQYF.

The genes are TRBV9 and TRBJ2-7; 8 nucleotides agree with TRBD1. CDR1 and CDR2 (germline): SGDLS, YYNGEE. The CDR3 runs to 14 residues. J lost 6 bases, V lost 4 bases, and 9 bases had no gene match. The CDR3 DNA sequence: TGTGCCAGCAGCCCCCTGGACAGGGTCTCCGAGCAGTACTTC. This codes for CASSPLDRVSEQYF.

To note about this clone: Germline and junction disagree at one end, which may indicate a read error. Other DNA sequences from this sample encode an identical CDR3 as well. This rearrangement joins TRBV28 to TRBJ1-5; 8 bases map to TRBD1. Germline lookup yields CDR1 MDHEN and CDR2 SYDVKM. The CDR3 runs to 15 residues. CDR3 in amino acids: CASSEGQEVNQPQHF. DNA for the CDR3: TGTGCTAGCAGCGAGGGACAGGAGGTCAATCAGCCCCAGCATTTT.

V usage is TRBV28 and J usage is TRBJ2-3; 10 bases align to TRBD1. V trimming: 8 bases; J trimming: 3 bases; junction bases outside the gene matches: 11. This CDR3 has 16 residues. Germline V gene data show CDR1 as MDHEN and CDR2 as SYDVKM. CDR3 in amino acids: CASGSRRDRGTDTQYF. The CDR3 DNA reads as TGTGCCAGCGGCAGCCGCCGGGACAGGGGTACAGATACGCAGTATTTT.

The chain links TRBV7-9 to TRBJ2-7; a weak D match, TRBD2 (6 bases). V was shortened by 2 bases and J by 4 bases, with 9 bases between the two germline ends. Germline CDR1 is SEHNR and CDR2 is FQNEAQ (reference sequence). The CDR3 consists of 13 residues. The CDR3 DNA sequence: TGTGCCAGCAGCTTATCGGGGGATTACGAGCAGTACTTC. Its translation: CASSLSGDYEQYF. The full variable domain, rest sourced from reference TRBV7-9 and TRBJ2-7, is DTGVSQNPRHKITKRGQNVTFRCDPISEHNRLYWYRQTLGQGPEFLTYFQNEAQLEKSRLLSDRFSAERPKGSFSTLEIQRTEQGDSAMYLCASSLSGDYEQYFGPGTRLTVT.

The CDR3 loop reads CASSQDMTGAGEQYF. CDR3 coding DNA: TGTGCCAGCAGCCAAGATATGACAGGGGCCGGGGAGCAGTACTTC. The chain has TRBV3-1 (or the pseudogene TRBV3-2) and TRBJ2-7; 8 positions match TRBD1. Germline V gives CDR1 LGHDT, CDR2 YNNKEL (reference sequence). This CDR3 contains 15 residues. Losses at the gene ends were 0 bases for V and 7 bases for J; bases not matched to a gene: 8.

This clone appeared once. The V and J genes are TRBV5-1 and TRBJ1-2; D call uncertain. This CDR3 contains 18 residues. V lost 5 bases, J lost 4 bases, and 27 bases lay in between. Germline V lookup: CDR1 SGHRS, CDR2 YFSETQ. This chain's CDR3 is CASSRGEPWPQTIYGYTF. The CDR3 DNA reads as TGCGCCAGCAGTCGTGGGGAGCCTTGGCCACAAACCATCTATGGCTACACCTTC.

This clone was seen more than once but under ten times. This chain joins TRBV7-6 and TRBJ2-1; D remains ambiguous. Germline V CDR1 and CDR2: SGHVS, FNYEAQ. The length of the CDR3 is 12 residues. V lost 5 bases and J 4 bases, leaving 6 bases between the germline ends. DNA for the CDR3: TGTGCCAGCAGCCCCAGTTACAATGAGCAGTTCTTC. Translated: CASSPSYNEQFF.

V and J are TRBV7-3 and TRBJ2-5, with D maybe TRBD2 (5 bases). The V gene's germline CDR1 is SGHTA and CDR2 FQGTGA. The CDR3 has 13 residues. The V gene lost 1 base and the J gene lost 4 bases, with 7 bases spanning the gap. The CDR3 reads CASSLRAGETQYF. For the CDR3, the DNA is TGTGCCAGCAGCTTAAGGGCGGGAGAGACCCAGTACTTC.

The rearrangement links TRBV6-4 to TRBJ1-1; D remains unclear. Germline V lookup: CDR1 MRHNA, CDR2 SNTAGT. CDR3 size: 13 residues. V was trimmed by 8 bases and J by 0 bases, leaving 10 bases between them. CDR3 nucleotides: TGTGCCAGCGATGACGGGGTGAACACTGAAGCTTTCTTT. Translating it yields CASDDGVNTEAFF.

The chain recombines TRBV3-1 (or the pseudogene TRBV3-2) with TRBJ1-2, with TRBD1 as a possible D gene (5 bases). Per the germline V gene, CDR1 is LGHDT and CDR2 is YNNKEL (reference sequence). Trimming stripped 0 bases from V and 3 bases from J, with 8 bases between. The CDR3 consists of 14 residues. The CDR3 is CASSQEAGYYGYTF. The DNA of the CDR3 is TGTGCCAGCAGCCAAGAGGCAGGGTACTATGGCTACACCTTC.

The chain uses TRBV30 and TRBJ1-6, with D possibly being TRBD1 (6 bases). CDR1 is GTSNPN and CDR2 is SVGIG in the germline V gene (reference sequence). Trimming cost V 0 bases and J 10 bases, with 13 bases left between them. The CDR3 is made up of 14 amino acids. Here the CDR3 reads CAWSVQQGRSPLHF. The CDR3 DNA reads as TGTGCCTGGAGTGTACAACAGGGTCGATCACCCCTCCACTTT.

The chain has TRBV19 and TRBJ1-5, with D possibly TRBD1 on 5 matching bases. Germline V gene sequence: CDR1 LNHDA, CDR2 SQIVND (reference sequence). The CDR3 loop spans 17 amino acids. Trimming pared 6 bases from V and 0 bases from J, leaving 18 bases between. CDR3 coding DNA: TGTGCCAGTAGACAGAGCACGGGGGGTAGTAGCAATCAGCCCCAGCATTTT. It encodes CASRQSTGGSSNQPQHF.